In this sample, the clone carrying this T cell receptor beta chain turned up many times. In germline, CDR1 is MNHNY, CDR2 SVGAGI (reference sequence). CDR3 length: 15 residues. After removal of 2 bases from V and 2 bases from J, the junction contained 5 bases not matched to a gene. The source of the sample is a study of neurological immune-mediated disorders. Study information: About 90% of the roughly 34 multiple sclerosis patients had relapsing-remitting disease; 3 had secondary progressive.

One entry per CDR3 protein results from TCRdb running MiXCR on the 5' RACE reads. The table includes over 60,000 distinct CDR3 sequences, 4.5% to 6% detected once. This clonotype was sampled from a woman aged 70 to 79 with multiple sclerosis. Material: PBMCs. The chain links TRBV6-6 to TRBJ2-7; 8 bases are shared with TRBD1. CDR3 amino acids: CASSYLGQAAYEQYF. The CDR3 bases are TGTGCCAGCAGTTACCTGGGACAGGCTGCCTACGAGCAGTACTTC.